This T cell receptor beta chain emerged from a study of spatial heterogeneity in lung cancer. This clonotype ranks as medium-sized. Its antigen is unknown. The CDR3 is made up of 15 amino acids. The germline V gene encodes CDR1 SGHTA and CDR2 FQGNSA. Trimming removed 4 bases from V and 5 bases from J, with 14 bases in between. The time point denotes: sample taken at primary tumor resection. Donors were some 72 untreated early-stage non-small cell lung cancer patients. Unsorted samples of tumor, nontumor lung or frozen PBMC had their whole RNA sequenced. TCRdb reprocessed the 5' RACE reads via MiXCR and lists one record per CDR3 protein. The data show 9,000 or so distinct CDR3 sequences, about 3% seen once. The study's findings and limits: Alpha chains reached an estimated coverage of approximately 6.6% of tumor T cells, and beta chains about 14%. It was found that expanded intratumoral alpha and beta TCR counts tracked tumor mutation counts.

The source of this sequence is a male donor with early-stage non-small cell lung cancer. The chain links TRBV7-2 to TRBJ2-2, with a tentative D call TRBD2 (5 bases). This sample comprised lung tumor tissue, obtained at surgery. The CDR3 DNA is TGTGCCAGCAGCTCAACGCTCTCGGGGACCGGGGAGCTGTTTTTT. Its translation is CASSSTLSGTGELFF.